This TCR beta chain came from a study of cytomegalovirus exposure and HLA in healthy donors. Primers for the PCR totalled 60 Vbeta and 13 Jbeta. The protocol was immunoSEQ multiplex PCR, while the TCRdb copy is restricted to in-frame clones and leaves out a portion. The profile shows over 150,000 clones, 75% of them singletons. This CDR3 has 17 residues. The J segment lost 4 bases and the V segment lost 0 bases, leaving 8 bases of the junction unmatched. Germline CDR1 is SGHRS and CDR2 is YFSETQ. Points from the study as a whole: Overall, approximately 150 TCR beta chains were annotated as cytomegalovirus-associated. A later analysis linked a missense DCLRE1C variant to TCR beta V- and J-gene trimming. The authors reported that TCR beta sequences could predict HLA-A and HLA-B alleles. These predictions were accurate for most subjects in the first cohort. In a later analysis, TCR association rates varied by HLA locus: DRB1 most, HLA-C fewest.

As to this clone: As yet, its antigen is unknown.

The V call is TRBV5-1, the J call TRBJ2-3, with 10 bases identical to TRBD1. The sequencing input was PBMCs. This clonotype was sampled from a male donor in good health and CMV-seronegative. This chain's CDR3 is CASSLDAVGQGPDTQYF. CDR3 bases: TGCGCCAGCAGCTTGGACGCCGTGGGACAGGGGCCAGATACGCAGTATTTT.